One sample yielded the 30 T cell receptor beta chains listed below, sequenced in a study of CD8+ T cells in alopecia areata. Following RNA extraction, reverse transcription yielded cDNA that acted as the sequencing template. Method: immunoSEQ multiplex PCR; TCRdb's copy keeps in-frame clones and lacks some. The sample carries about 140,000 clones, about four fifths recorded once. As for treatment: oral pan-JAK inhibitor, 5-10 mg twice daily. Here the sequenced sample was CD8+ T cells sorted from blood, taken at week 4, from a patient treated with tofacitinib. Every receptor here comes from a human donor with alopecia areata.

V is TRBV2 and J is TRBJ2-1; no definite D call. The CDR3 totals 11 residues. Germline CDR1 SNHLY, CDR2 FYNNEI. V gave up 7 bases and J gave up 8 bases, with 9 bases separating them. The CDR3 nucleotides read TGTGCCAGCATAGTACTCGATGAGCAGTTCTTC. This gives the protein CASIVLDEQFF.

The chain is built from TRBV4-3 and TRBJ2-5; 13 bases align to TRBD2. The length of the CDR3 is 15 residues. With V trimmed by 3 bases and J by 3 bases, 1 base remained unmatched. Germline CDR1 and CDR2: LGHNA and YSLEER. The CDR3 region is CASSHGTSGEETQYF. The CDR3 DNA follows: TGCGCCAGCAGCCACGGGACTAGCGGGGAAGAGACCCAGTACTTC.

This rearrangement joins TRBV29-1 to TRBJ1-2; no clear D gene. There are 14 residues in the CDR3. CDR1 and CDR2 from the germline V gene are SQVTM and ANQGSEA. Trimming cost V 0 bases and J 8 bases, with 16 bases left between them. CDR3 DNA: TGCAGCGTTGAAGATCATAACAGCTTATACGGCTACACCTTC. This codes for CSVEDHNSLYGYTF.

The rearrangement joins TRBV7-2 to TRBJ2-7; D remains unclear. The CDR3 spans 14 residues. Trimming stripped 5 bases from V and 3 bases from J, with 14 bases between. The germline V gene encodes CDR1 SGHTA and CDR2 FQGNSA. Written as DNA, the CDR3 is TGTGCCAGCAGCCCTAGTGGCCAAATCTACGAGCAGTACTTC. This codes for CASSPSGQIYEQYF.

The chain uses TRBV10-1 and TRBJ2-6; 9 bases line up with TRBD2. The CDR3 contains 17 residues. Germline V CDR1 and CDR2: WNHNN, SYGVQD (reference sequence). The V segment lost 5 bases and the J segment 3 bases; nucleotides outside the gene matches: 8. Written as DNA, the CDR3 is TGCGCCAGCAGTCTCTTCGATAGCGGGGGTGGGGCCAACGTCCTGACTTTC. Protein sequence: CASSLFDSGGGANVLTF.

The chain has TRBV11-2 and TRBJ2-2; TRBD2 matches 16 bases. There are 18 residues in the CDR3. Germline CDR1 is SGHAT and CDR2 is FQNNGV. The junction had 5 bases not matched to a gene; V was cut back by 5 bases and J by 2 bases. CDR3 DNA sequence: TGTGCCAGCAGCCCCGGGACTAGCGGGGGGGCCAACACCGGGGAGCTGTTTTTT. Translation gives CASSPGTSGGANTGELFF. Filled out from reference TRBV11-2 and TRBJ2-2, the complete variable domain reads EAGVAQSPRYKIIEKRQSVAFWCNPISGHATLYWYQQILGQGPKLLIQFQNNGVVDDSQLPKDRFSAERLKGVDSTLKIQPAKLEDSAVYLCASSPGTSGGANTGELFFGEGSRLTVL.

This clone was picked up a small number of times. The rearrangement joins TRBV7-2 to TRBJ2-7; 9 bases match TRBD2. The CDR3 spans 15 residues. The germline V gene has CDR1 SGHTA and CDR2 FQGNSA. After removal of 0 bases from V and 6 bases from J, the junction contained 6 bases not matched to a gene. The CDR3 DNA reads TGTGCCAGCAGCTTAGCCGGCGGGGGGGCTGTCGAGCAGTACTTC. It encodes CASSLAGGGAVEQYF.

This clone occurred once. V and J are TRBV27 and TRBJ2-2; no clear D gene. Germline assignment: CDR1 MNHEY and CDR2 SMNVEV (reference sequence). V shed 0 bases and J shed 8 bases, with 7 bases lying between them. The CDR3 totals 13 residues. Here the CDR3 reads CASSLSGWGELFF. CDR3 nucleotide sequence: TGTGCCAGCAGTTTATCAGGGTGGGGGGAGCTGTTTTTT.

This chain uses TRBV10-3 with TRBJ2-7, with unresolved D. V shed 1 base and J shed 5 bases, with 6 bases lying between them. The CDR3 totals 12 residues. CDR1 ENHRY and CDR2 SYGVKD come from the germline V gene. The CDR3 reads CAISEYLNEQYF. DNA for the CDR3: TGTGCCATCAGTGAGTATCTAAACGAGCAGTACTTC.

This chain uses TRBV29-1 with TRBJ2-1; 9 bases map to TRBD2. The CDR3 loop spans 15 amino acids. J was trimmed by 7 bases and V by 3 bases; bases with no gene match: 10. Germline V gives CDR1 SQVTM, CDR2 ANQGSEA. CDR3 coding DNA: TGCAGCGTTGAGGCGGGGCGGGGGGGCTCGAATGAGCAGTTCTTC. Protein product: CSVEAGRGGSNEQFF.

The chain is built from TRBV9 and TRBJ2-1, with no clear D. CDR1 and CDR2 from the germline V gene are SGDLS and YYNGEE. CDR3 size: 14 residues. Between the trimmed V and J ends, which lost 2 bases and 2 bases, there was a span of 8 bases. CDR3 in DNA: TGTGCCAGCAGCGTCACCTCAGCCTACAATGAGCAGTTCTTC. It codes for CASSVTSAYNEQFF.

This chain connects TRBV2 to TRBJ1-2; the match to TRBD1 covers 9 bases. The junction had 6 bases not matched to a gene; V was cut back by 3 bases and J by 4 bases. The CDR3 length is 15 residues. Germline-derived CDR1 and CDR2 are SNHLY and FYNNEI. The CDR3 reads CASSEGTGLPYGYTF. Here the CDR3 DNA reads TGTGCCAGCAGTGAGGGGACAGGGCTTCCCTATGGCTACACCTTC.

A few counts support this clone. This rearrangement joins TRBV7-2 to TRBJ2-5; TRBD2 is a possible D gene (7 bases). V lost 1 base to trimming and J lost 2 bases, with 11 bases between them. The CDR3 totals 15 residues. From germline, CDR1 is SGHTA and CDR2 FQGNSA. DNA for the CDR3: TGTGCCAGCAGCTTAGGGCGGGGGCGGCAAGAGACCCAGTACTTC. Its protein is CASSLGRGRQETQYF.

The sample holds a few counts of this clone. This chain uses TRBV11-2 with TRBJ1-2, with 8 bases matching TRBD1. Germline V gene sequence: CDR1 SGHAT, CDR2 FQNNGV. The J segment lost 4 bases and the V segment lost 1 base, leaving 8 bases of the junction unmatched. This CDR3 has 16 residues. The CDR3 coding sequence is TGTGCCAGCAGCTTAGGCCCGCGGCAGGGGGCCTATGGCTACACCTTC. It translates to CASSLGPRQGAYGYTF.

V is TRBV4-3 and J is TRBJ2-2; perhaps TRBD1 as D (6 bases). V dropped 2 bases and J dropped 3 bases, with 7 bases sitting between them. The germline V gene has CDR1 LGHNA and CDR2 YSLEER. CDR3 length equals 14 residues. CDR3 region: CASSQYRDTGELFF. The CDR3 DNA reads as TGCGCCAGCAGCCAATACAGGGACACCGGGGAGCTGTTTTTT.

CDR3 sequence reads: CASSWDPDTQYF. The CDR3 coding sequence is TGTGCCAGCAGTTGGGATCCAGATACGCAGTATTTT. The chain links TRBV7-2 to TRBJ2-3; no reliable D call. The V gene lost 6 bases and the J gene lost 4 bases, with 8 bases spanning the gap. The CDR3 runs 12 residues. Per the germline V gene, CDR1 is SGHTA and CDR2 is FQGNSA.

The V gene is TRBV6-5, the J gene TRBJ1-1; the D gene is possibly TRBD1 (6 bases). CDR1 is MNHEY and CDR2 is SVGAGI in the germline V gene. This CDR3 is built from 14 residues. Trimming cost V 2 bases and J 1 base, with 8 bases left between them. The CDR3: CASSYRGANTEAFF. DNA for the CDR3: TGTGCCAGCAGTTACAGGGGGGCGAACACTGAAGCTTTCTTT.

The chain couples TRBV7-9 to TRBJ2-5, with D perhaps matching TRBD2 (5 bases). This CDR3 comprises 16 residues. Germline CDR1 and CDR2: SEHNR and FQNEAQ (reference sequence). V lost 4 bases, J lost 9 bases, and 24 bases lay in between. This chain's CDR3 is CASSSLRPIPKEAQYF. The DNA for the CDR3 is TGTGCCAGCAGCTCACTGCGACCCATTCCGAAGGAGGCCCAGTACTTC.

The CDR3 DNA reads TGCAGCGTTGAGGGGAGGTACAATGAGCAGTTCTTC. This gives the protein CSVEGRYNEQFF. The chain uses TRBV29-1 and TRBJ2-1; TRBD2 might be the D (6 bases). The CDR3 runs to 12 residues. V gave up 3 bases and J gave up 4 bases, with 7 bases separating them. Germline V lookup: CDR1 SQVTM, CDR2 ANQGSEA.

The V gene is TRBV2, the J gene TRBJ2-7; D call uncertain. This CDR3 spans 11 amino acids. Germline V gives CDR1 SNHLY, CDR2 FYNNEI. Trimming stripped 6 bases from V and 7 bases from J, with 10 bases between. The CDR3 DNA follows: TGTGCCAGCAGCCCCATCCGGGAGCAGTACTTC. Its translation is CASSPIREQYF.

This clone has a handful of counts. The genes are TRBV15 and TRBJ1-2; D gene unclear. The V end was cut by 0 bases, the J end by 5 bases, with 19 bases between. CDR3 length: 17 amino acids. CDR1 LNHNV and CDR2 YYDKDF come from the germline V gene (reference sequence). In DNA form, the CDR3 reads TGTGCCACCAGCAGAGATTTGGCCACCCAAACAACTTATGGCTACACCTTC. Residues: CATSRDLATQTTYGYTF. Drawing the rest from reference TRBV15 and TRBJ1-2, the complete variable domain is DAMVIQNPRYQVTQFGKPVTLSCSQTLNHNVMYWYQQKSSQAPKLLFHYYDKDFNNEADTPDNFQSRRPNTSFCFLDIRSPGLGDTAMYLCATSRDLATQTTYGYTFGSGTRLTVV.

This chain links TRBV4-3 with TRBJ2-7; D could derive from TRBD1 or TRBD2 (5 bases each). V gave up 4 bases and J gave up 0 bases, with 10 bases separating them. The CDR3 covers 14 residues. Germline lookup yields CDR1 LGHNA and CDR2 YSLEER. CDR3: CASSPGRGSYEQYF. CDR3 DNA: TGCGCCAGCAGCCCGGGACGGGGCTCCTACGAGCAGTACTTC.

The chain joins TRBV6-5 to TRBJ2-1; 7 bases are shared with TRBD2. CDR1 and CDR2 (germline): MNHEY, SVGAGI. The V segment lost 0 bases and the J segment 6 bases; nucleotides outside the gene matches: 5. The CDR3 spans 15 residues. CDR3 sequence (DNA): TGTGCCAGCAGTTACTCCGGGACTATACCCAATGAGCAGTTCTTC. Its protein product is CASSYSGTIPNEQFF.

This chain connects TRBV19 to TRBJ1-1, with D hard to call. This CDR3 is 15 amino acids long. V gave up 3 bases and J gave up 7 bases, with 18 bases separating them. Germline V gives CDR1 LNHDA, CDR2 SQIVND (reference sequence). CDR3 loop: CASSMEKGPPREAFF. For the CDR3, the DNA is TGTGCCAGTAGTATGGAAAAGGGTCCCCCGCGTGAAGCTTTCTTT. Together with reference TRBV19 and TRBJ1-1, the CDR3 gives the full variable domain: DGGITQSPKYLFRKEGQNVTLSCEQNLNHDAMYWYRQDPGQGLRLIYYSQIVNDFQKGDIAEGYSVSREKKESFPLTVTSAQKNPTAFYLCASSMEKGPPREAFFGQGTRLTVV.

J is TRBJ2-5 and V is TRBV21-1; the DNA was not used to check the table's D call, TRBD2. TRBV21-1 corresponds to a pseudogene. The CDR3 length is 11 residues. In nucleotides, the CDR3 is TGTGCCAGCAGCACCCCGGAGACCCAGTACTTC. It yields the protein CASSTPETQYF.

Points on this clone: At the DNA level, this CDR3 is encoded by other sequences in the same sample as well. The chain couples TRBV6-5 to TRBJ2-7; 7 nucleotides line up with TRBD1. Germline V lookup: CDR1 MNHEY, CDR2 SVGAGI. This CDR3 region has 13 residues. V lost 5 bases and J lost 4; bases outside the gene matches: 5. CDR3 loop: CASSPGTAYEQYF. CDR3 nucleotide sequence: TGTGCCAGCAGTCCCGGGACAGCGTACGAGCAGTACTTC.

This sequence joins TRBV9 and TRBJ2-7; TRBD2 matches 8 bases. The CDR3 totals 15 residues. V shed 3 bases and J 2 bases; nucleotides not matched to a gene: 7. CDR1 SGDLS and CDR2 YYNGEE come from the germline V gene. CDR3 loop: CASSGRSGIPYEQYF. CDR3 nucleotides: TGTGCCAGCAGCGGCCGTAGCGGGATCCCCTACGAGCAGTACTTC.

This chain uses TRBV14 with TRBJ1-1, with D hard to call. V was pared by 3 bases and J by 5 bases, with 7 bases between. Germline V gene data show CDR1 as SGHDN and CDR2 as FVKESK. The CDR3 is made up of 12 amino acids. This chain's CDR3 is CASSQVRTEAFF. In DNA, the CDR3 is TGTGCCAGCAGCCAGGTCCGGACTGAAGCTTTCTTT.

The CDR3 protein is CASSPMTSSLETQYF. For the CDR3, the DNA is TGCGCCAGCAGCCCTATGACTAGTTCTCTAGAGACCCAGTACTTC. The gene calls are TRBV4-1 and TRBJ2-5; perhaps TRBD2 as D (6 bases). The germline V gene encodes CDR1 MGHRA and CDR2 YSYEKL. The CDR3 covers 15 residues. Trimming removed 4 bases from V and 4 bases from J, with 16 bases in between.

The chain couples TRBV7-9 to TRBJ1-3; 8 positions agree with TRBD1. Trimming removed 5 bases from V and 2 bases from J; junction bases left unmatched: 2. The CDR3 loop spans 14 amino acids. Per germline, CDR1 SEHNR and CDR2 FQNEAQ (reference sequence). In DNA, the CDR3 is TGTGCCAGCAGCCGGACAGGGACTGGAAACACCATATATTTT. This sequence encodes CASSRTGTGNTIYF. The full variable domain, completed using reference TRBV7-9 and TRBJ1-3, is DTGVSQNPRHKITKRGQNVTFRCDPISEHNRLYWYRQTLGQGPEFLTYFQNEAQLEKSRLLSDRFSAERPKGSFSTLEIQRTEQGDSAMYLCASSRTGTGNTIYFGEGSWLTVV.